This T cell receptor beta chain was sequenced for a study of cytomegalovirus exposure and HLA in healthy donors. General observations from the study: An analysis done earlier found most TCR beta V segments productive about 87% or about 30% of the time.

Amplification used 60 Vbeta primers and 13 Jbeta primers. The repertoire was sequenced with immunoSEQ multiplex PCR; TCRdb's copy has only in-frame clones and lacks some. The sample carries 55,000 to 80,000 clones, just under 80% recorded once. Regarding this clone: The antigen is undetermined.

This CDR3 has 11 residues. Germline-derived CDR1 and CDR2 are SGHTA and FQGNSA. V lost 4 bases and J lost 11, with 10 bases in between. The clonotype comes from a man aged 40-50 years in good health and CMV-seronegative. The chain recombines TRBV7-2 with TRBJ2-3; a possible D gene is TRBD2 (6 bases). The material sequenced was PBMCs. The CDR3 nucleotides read TGTGCCAGCAGCTATGGGGAGGTGCAGTATTTT. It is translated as CASSYGEVQYF. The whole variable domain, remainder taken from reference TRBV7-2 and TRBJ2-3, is GAGVSQSPSNKVTEKGKDVELRCDPISGHTALYWYRQSLGQGLEFLIYFQGNSAPDKSGLPSDRFSAERTGGSVSTLTIQRTQQEDSAVYLCASSYGEVQYFGPGTRLTVL.